The entry below gives a single T cell receptor (beta chain) sequence along with its context. A much more abundant neighbour one base away suggests this may be a read error. This entry belongs to a study of T cells in Graves' hyperthyroidism and ophthalmopathy. This CDR3 contains 15 residues. V lost 0 bases, J lost 3 bases, and 10 bases lay in between. Germline V gene sequence: CDR1 LGHDT, CDR2 YNNKEL (reference sequence). The CDR3 regions of TCR beta were amplified from RNA transcripts. First-round RT-PCR of the TCR CDR3 relied on the HTBI primer set. MiXCR, run by TCRdb on the multiplex PCR reads, gives a single entry per CDR3 protein. Of about 460,000 distinct CDR3 sequences listed, under 25% were seen once; the top ten hold roughly 49%.

Material: blood. V is TRBV3-1 and J is TRBJ2-3; D uncertain. The sequence came from a woman in her sixties or seventies with Graves' ophthalmopathy. The CDR3 DNA is TGTGCCAGCAGCCAAGATGGGCATGTGACAGATACGCAGTATTTT. This translates into CASSQDGHVTDTQYF.